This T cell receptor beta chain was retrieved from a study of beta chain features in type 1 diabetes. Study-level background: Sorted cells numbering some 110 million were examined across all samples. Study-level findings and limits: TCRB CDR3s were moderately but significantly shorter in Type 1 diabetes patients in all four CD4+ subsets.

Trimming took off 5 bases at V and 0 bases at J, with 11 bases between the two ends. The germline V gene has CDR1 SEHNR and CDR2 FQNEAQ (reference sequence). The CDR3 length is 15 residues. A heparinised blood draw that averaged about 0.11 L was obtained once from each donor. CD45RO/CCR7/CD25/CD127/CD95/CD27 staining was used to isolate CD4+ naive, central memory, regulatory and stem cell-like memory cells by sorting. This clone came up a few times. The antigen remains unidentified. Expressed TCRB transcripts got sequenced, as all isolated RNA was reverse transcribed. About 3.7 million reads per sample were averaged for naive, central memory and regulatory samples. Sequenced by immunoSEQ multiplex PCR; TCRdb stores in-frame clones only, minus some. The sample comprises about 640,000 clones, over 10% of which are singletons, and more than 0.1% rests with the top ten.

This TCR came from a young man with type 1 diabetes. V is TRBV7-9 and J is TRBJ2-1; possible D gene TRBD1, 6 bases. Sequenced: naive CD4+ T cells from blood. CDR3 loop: CASSPTGLSYNEQFF. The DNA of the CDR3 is TGTGCCAGCAGCCCGACAGGCCTCTCCTACAATGAGCAGTTCTTC.